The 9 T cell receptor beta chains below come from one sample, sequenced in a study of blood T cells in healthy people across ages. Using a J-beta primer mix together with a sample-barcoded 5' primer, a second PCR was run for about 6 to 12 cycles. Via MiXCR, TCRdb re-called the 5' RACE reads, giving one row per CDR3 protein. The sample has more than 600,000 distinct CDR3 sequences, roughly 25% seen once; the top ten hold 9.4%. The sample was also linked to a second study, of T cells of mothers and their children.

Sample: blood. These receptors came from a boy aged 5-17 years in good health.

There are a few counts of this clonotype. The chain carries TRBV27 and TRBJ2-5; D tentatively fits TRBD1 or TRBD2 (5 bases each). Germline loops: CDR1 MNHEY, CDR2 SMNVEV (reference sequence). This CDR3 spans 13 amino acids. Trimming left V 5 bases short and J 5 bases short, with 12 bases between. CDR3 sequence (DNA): TGTGCCAGCAGTGGGAGCAGGGCCGAGACCCAGTACTTC. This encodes CASSGSRAETQYF.

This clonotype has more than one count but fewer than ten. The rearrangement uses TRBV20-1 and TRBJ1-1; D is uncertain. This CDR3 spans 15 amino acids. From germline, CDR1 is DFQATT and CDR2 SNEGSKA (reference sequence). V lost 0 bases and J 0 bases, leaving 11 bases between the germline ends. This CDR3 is CSARDARRLNTEAFF. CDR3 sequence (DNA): TGCAGTGCTAGAGATGCACGCCGGCTGAACACTGAAGCTTTCTTT.

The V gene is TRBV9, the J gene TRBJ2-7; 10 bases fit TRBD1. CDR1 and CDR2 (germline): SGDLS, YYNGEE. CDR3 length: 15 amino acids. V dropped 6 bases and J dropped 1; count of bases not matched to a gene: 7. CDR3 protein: CASNSGTGDSYEQYF. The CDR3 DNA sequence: TGTGCCAGCAACAGTGGGACAGGGGATTCCTACGAGCAGTACTTC.

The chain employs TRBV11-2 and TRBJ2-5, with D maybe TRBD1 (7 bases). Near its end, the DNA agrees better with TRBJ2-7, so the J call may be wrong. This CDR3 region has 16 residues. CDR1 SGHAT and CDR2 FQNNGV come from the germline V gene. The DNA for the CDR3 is TGTGCCAGCAGCTTTCAGGAGGGGACAGTCCTCTACGAGCAGTACTTC. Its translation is CASSFQEGTVLYEQYF.

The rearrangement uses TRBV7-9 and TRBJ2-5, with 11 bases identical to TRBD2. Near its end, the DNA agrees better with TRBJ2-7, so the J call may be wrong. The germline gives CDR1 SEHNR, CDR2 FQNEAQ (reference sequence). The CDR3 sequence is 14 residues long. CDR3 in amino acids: CATETSGKNYEQYF. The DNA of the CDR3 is TGTGCCACCGAGACTAGCGGGAAAAATTACGAGCAGTACTTC.

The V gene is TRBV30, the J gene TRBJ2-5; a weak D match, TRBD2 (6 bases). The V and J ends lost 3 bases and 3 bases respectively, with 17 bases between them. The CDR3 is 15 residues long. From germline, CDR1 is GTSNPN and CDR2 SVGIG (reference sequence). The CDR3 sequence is CAWRVTSKWKETQYF. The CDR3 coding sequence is TGTGCCTGGAGGGTAACTAGCAAGTGGAAAGAGACCCAGTACTTC.

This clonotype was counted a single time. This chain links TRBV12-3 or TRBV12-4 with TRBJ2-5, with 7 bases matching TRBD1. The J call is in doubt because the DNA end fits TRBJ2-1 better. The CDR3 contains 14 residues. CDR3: CASRPGQFLDEQFF. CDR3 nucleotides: TGTGCCAGCAGGCCGGGACAGTTTCTCGATGAGCAGTTCTTC.

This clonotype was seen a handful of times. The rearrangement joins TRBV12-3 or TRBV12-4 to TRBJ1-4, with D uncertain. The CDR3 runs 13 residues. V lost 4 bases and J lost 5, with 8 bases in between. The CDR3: CASSWEGNEKLFF. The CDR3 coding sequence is TGTGCCAGCAGTTGGGAAGGAAATGAAAAACTGTTTTTT.

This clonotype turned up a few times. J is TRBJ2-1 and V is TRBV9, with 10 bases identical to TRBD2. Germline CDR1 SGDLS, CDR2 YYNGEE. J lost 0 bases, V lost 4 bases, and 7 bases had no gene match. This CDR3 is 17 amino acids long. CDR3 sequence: CASSYTLAGGSYNEQFF. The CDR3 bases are TGTGCCAGCAGCTACACCTTAGCGGGAGGCTCCTACAATGAGCAGTTCTTC.